The rows below give T cell receptor beta chains drawn from one sample of a study of blood T cell repertoires in COVID-19. TCRdb keeps only in-frame clones here, not all; method: immunoSEQ multiplex PCR. The repertoire includes about 300,000 clones, approximately 86% of them detected once, and 1.3% sits in the top ten. Sequenced sample: peripheral blood. The receptor set was obtained from a man between 65 and 80 years old with acute or convalescent COVID-19. Each CDR3 is given with its conserved first and last residue. A D gene is named only where the DNA matches it firmly. The size field is filled for only some rows; it gives once, few, many or a size class.

TRBJ1-1	many	TRBD1	TRBV7-2	CASSLLGQGATEAFF	TGTGCCAGCAGCCTCTTGGGACAGGGGGCCACTGAAGCTTTCTTT
TRBJ1-1	NA	NA	TRBV28	CASSLTGGGTNTEAFF	TGTGCCAGCAGTTTAACGGGAGGGGGGACGAACACTGAAGCTTTCTTT
TRBJ2-7	NA	TRBD1	TRBV5-8	CASSAKGQPVQYF	TGTGCCAGCAGCGCAAAGGGACAGCCCGTTCAGTACTTC
TRBJ2-1	NA	TRBD2	TRBV15	CATSRPGTSGGGNEQFF	TGTGCCACCAGCAGACCCGGGACTAGCGGGGGCGGGAATGAGCAGTTCTTC
TRBJ1-2	NA	NA	TRBV6-2/TRBV6-3	CASSTYRGTIGSGYTF	TGTGCCAGCAGTACCTACCGAGGGACAATAGGAAGTGGCTACACCTTC
TRBJ2-7	NA	NA	TRBV10-3	CAISEQRSYEQYF	TGTGCCATCAGTGAGCAGCGGTCCTACGAGCAGTACTTC
TRBJ1-3	NA	NA	TRBV11-3	CASSHDSSSGNTIYF	TGTGCCAGCAGCCACGACAGTTCCTCTGGAAACACCATATATTTT
TRBJ1-3	NA	NA	TRBV7-2	CASSSTVNSGNTIYF	TGTGCCAGCAGCTCGACAGTCAACTCTGGAAACACCATATATTTT
TRBJ2-6	NA	NA	TRBV4-1	CASSPREAPDSGANVLTF	TGCGCCAGCAGCCCCCGAGAGGCCCCCGACTCTGGGGCCAACGTCCTGACTTTC
TRBJ1-5	NA	TRBD1	TRBV19	CASSRDRGGSAQHF	TGTGCCAGTAGTAGGGACAGGGGTGGATCGGCCCAGCATTTT
TRBJ1-2	NA	NA	TRBV2	CASSEVRVYGYTF	TGTGCCAGCAGTGAGGTCAGGGTATATGGCTACACCTTC
TRBJ2-7	NA	TRBD1	TRBV19	CASSIGQGGYEQYF	TGTGCCAGTAGTATCGGACAGGGTGGCTACGAGCAGTACTTC
TRBJ2-3	NA	TRBD2	TRBV4-3	CASSQDRGGGVDTQYF	TGCGCCAGCAGCCAAGATCGTGGGGGGGGAGTGGATACGCAGTATTTT
TRBJ1-2	NA	TRBD1	TRBV19	CASSQGQGSIYGYTF	TGTGCCAGTAGCCAGGGACAGGGATCAATCTATGGCTACACCTTC
TRBJ2-3	few	NA	TRBV7-9	CASSLYEGTQYF	TGTGCCAGCAGCTTGTATGAGGGTACGCAGTATTTT
TRBJ1-4	NA	NA	TRBV5-1	CASSLVTTNEKLFF	TGCGCCAGCAGCTTGGTAACAACTAATGAAAAACTGTTTTTT
TRBJ2-7	NA	NA	TRBV2	CASSEQWSSYEQYF	TGTGCCAGCAGTGAACAGTGGAGCTCCTACGAGCAGTACTTC
TRBJ2-7	NA	TRBD2	TRBV29-1	CSVGASGYEQYF	TGCAGCGTTGGGGCTAGCGGATACGAGCAGTACTTC